The 18 T cell receptor beta chains reported below all come from one sample, sequenced in a study of T cell responses to AZD1222 COVID-19 vaccine. Clones were read by immunoSEQ multiplex PCR, and TCRdb kept only the in-frame ones, dropping some. This sample has about 130,000 clones, with approximately 91% found just once. The sample in question was peripheral blood, obtained 28 days after the second AZD1222 dose. The receptors shown here come from an adult who received the AZD1222 COVID-19 vaccine.

This CDR3 is CASSPTGFSPLHF. The CDR3, as DNA: TGTGCCAGTAGCCCGACAGGGTTCTCACCCCTCCACTTT. This chain joins TRBV19 and TRBJ1-6; 7 bases fit TRBD1. The CDR3 is made up of 13 amino acids. Germline V gene lookup returns CDR1 LNHDA and CDR2 SQIVND (reference sequence). J gave up 10 bases and V 6 bases, and 6 bases lay outside the gene matches.

The J gene is TRBJ2-5, the V gene TRBV19; 12 positions agree with TRBD2. Germline assignment: CDR1 LNHDA and CDR2 SQIVND (reference sequence). Trimming took 3 bases from V and 0 from J; bases not matched to a gene: 5. The CDR3 totals 17 residues. CDR3 nucleotides: TGTGCCAGTAGTATGGGACTAGCGGGCACTTACCAAGAGACCCAGTACTTC. This encodes CASSMGLAGTYQETQYF.

This chain joins TRBV28 and TRBJ1-2, with a possible D match to TRBD1 (6 bases). The CDR3 sequence is 14 residues long. CDR1 is MDHEN and CDR2 is SYDVKM in the germline V gene. The V end lost 5 bases, the J end lost 4 bases, and 14 bases lay between the germline ends. In DNA form, the CDR3 reads TGTGCCAGCAGTAAAGGGGGGCTAACCTATGGCTACACCTTC. Its translation: CASSKGGLTYGYTF.

This chain uses TRBV5-6 with TRBJ1-5, with D possibly TRBD1 on 6 matching bases. Trimming took 3 bases from V and 3 from J, leaving 10 bases between them. This CDR3 region has 14 residues. CDR1 is SGHDT and CDR2 is YYEEEE in the germline V gene. The CDR3 protein is CASSSTGSNQPQHF. As DNA, the CDR3 is TGTGCCAGCAGCTCCACAGGGTCCAATCAGCCCCAGCATTTT.

CDR3 nucleotides: TGTGCCAGCAGTTATTCCGCCGGTTCCTACAATGAGCAGTTCTTC. Amino acids: CASSYSAGSYNEQFF. The chain links TRBV6-2 or TRBV6-3 to TRBJ2-1; no firm D call. This CDR3 contains 15 residues. Looked up from germline, CDR1 is MNHEY and CDR2 is SVGEGT. V was cut by 3 bases and J by 1 base, with 10 bases left in between.

The genes are TRBV9 and TRBJ2-7, with D perhaps TRBD1 or TRBD2 (5 bases each). The CDR3 sequence is 15 residues long. The germline gives CDR1 SGDLS, CDR2 YYNGEE. Trimming shortened V by 3 bases and J by 2 bases, and 15 bases separated the two germline ends. CDR3 amino acids: CASSASPGGTYEQYF. The CDR3 DNA reads TGTGCCAGCAGCGCATCCCCTGGGGGAACCTACGAGCAGTACTTC.

The CDR3 sequence: CASSALTGGGDTEAFF. CDR3 bases: TGTGCCAGCAGCGCTCTAACAGGGGGCGGGGACACTGAAGCTTTCTTT. This sequence joins TRBV9 and TRBJ1-1; 9 bases align to TRBD1. Germline CDR1 reads SGDLS; CDR2 reads YYNGEE. Trimming cost V 3 bases and J 3 bases; bases outside gene matches: 9. The CDR3 covers 16 residues.

The V and J genes are TRBV5-4 and TRBJ2-2; TRBD2 agrees at 7 bases. The CDR3 is 15 residues long. CDR1 SGHNT and CDR2 YYREEE come from the germline V gene (reference sequence). V was pared by 0 bases and J by 6 bases, with 5 bases of the junction left unmatched. For the CDR3, the DNA is TGTGCCAGCAGCTTGGCGGAAGCGGGGCCCGGGGAGCTGTTTTTT. Protein product: CASSLAEAGPGELFF.

The V gene is TRBV7-9, the J gene TRBJ2-5, with TRBD1 as a possible D gene (5 bases). The CDR3 has 14 amino acids. Looked up from germline, CDR1 is SEHNR and CDR2 is FQNEAQ (reference sequence). Trimming took off 2 bases at V and 2 bases at J, with 9 bases between the two ends. This chain's CDR3 is CASSLRSGQETQYF. CDR3 sequence (DNA): TGTGCCAGCAGCTTAAGGTCAGGGCAAGAGACCCAGTACTTC.

The chain combines TRBV30 with TRBJ1-6; D gene unclear. V lost 5 bases to trimming and J lost 4 bases, with 15 bases between them. From germline, CDR1 is GTSNPN and CDR2 SVGIG (reference sequence). This CDR3 contains 15 residues. This CDR3 is CAWVDGRLYNSPLHF. The CDR3 region has the DNA TGTGCCTGGGTAGACGGAAGATTATATAATTCACCCCTCCACTTT. The full variable domain, completed using reference TRBV30 and TRBJ1-6, is SQTIHQWPATLVQPVGSPLSLECTVEGTSNPNLYWYRQAAGRGLQLLFYSVGIGQISSEVPQNLSASRPQDRQFILSSKKLLLSDSGFYLCAWVDGRLYNSPLHFGNGTRLTVT.

This chain joins TRBV28 and TRBJ2-5; tentatively, D is TRBD1 or TRBD2 (5 bases each). Germline values: CDR1 MDHEN, CDR2 SYDVKM. The CDR3 has 15 residues. The V end was cut by 4 bases, the J end by 5 bases, with 17 bases between. Here the CDR3 reads CASSSPPGTVETQYF. Here the CDR3 DNA reads TGTGCCAGCAGTTCTCCCCCCGGGACCGTGGAGACCCAGTACTTC.

V and J are TRBV2 and TRBJ2-5; the D is unclear. This CDR3 has 13 residues. Germline CDR1 is SNHLY and CDR2 is FYNNEI. Deletions cut 6 bases from V and 5 bases from J, with 13 bases between. The CDR3 protein is CASSELYSETQYF. Written as DNA, the CDR3 is TGTGCCAGCAGCGAGTTGTATTCGGAGACCCAGTACTTC.

The chain has TRBV23-1 and TRBJ2-2, with TRBD1 matching over 8 bases. TRBV23-1 is an ORF; its function is uncertain. The CDR3 is 16 residues long. J was trimmed by 3 bases and V by 4 bases; bases with no gene match: 7. The CDR3: CASSPQGARDTGELFF. The CDR3 DNA reads as TGCGCCAGCAGTCCGCAGGGGGCGCGGGACACCGGGGAGCTGTTTTTT.

The chain couples TRBV9 to TRBJ1-2; TRBD1 aligns across 8 bases. There are 22 residues in the CDR3. After removal of 0 bases from V and 7 bases from J, the junction contained 29 bases not matched to a gene. Germline-derived CDR1 and CDR2 are SGDLS and YYNGEE. CDR3 bases: TGTGCCAGCAGCGTAGAATATAGTAGGCAGGGGGCCCTAGGGAGACCCGCTGGTGGCTACACCTTC. It encodes CASSVEYSRQGALGRPAGGYTF.

The rearrangement uses TRBV6-5 and TRBJ1-5, with a possible D match to TRBD1 (5 bases). CDR3 length: 14 residues. The V gene's germline CDR1 is MNHEY and CDR2 SVGAGI. Trimming shortened V by 5 bases and J by 2 bases, and 10 bases separated the two germline ends. The CDR3: CASSPRVGNQPQHF. In DNA form, the CDR3 reads TGTGCCAGCAGTCCCAGGGTCGGCAATCAGCCCCAGCATTTT.

The V call is TRBV5-1, the J call TRBJ1-2; 10 bases fit TRBD1. The CDR3 extends over 14 amino acids. With 0 bases clipped from V and 10 bases from J, the junction kept 6 bases outside the gene matches. From germline, CDR1 is SGHRS and CDR2 YFSETQ. The CDR3 protein is CASSLAPGQGNYTF. The CDR3 DNA reads as TGCGCCAGCAGCTTGGCCCCGGGACAGGGGAACTACACCTTC. The full variable domain, its missing parts supplied by reference TRBV5-1 and TRBJ1-2, is KAGVTQTPRYLIKTRGQQVTLSCSPISGHRSVSWYQQTPGQGLQFLFEYFSETQRNKGNFPGRFSGRQFSNSRSEMNVSTLELGDSALYLCASSLAPGQGNYTFGSGTRLTVV.

The chain joins TRBV11-3 to TRBJ1-5; no reliable D call. The V gene lost 1 base and the J gene lost 5 bases, with 15 bases spanning the gap. Looked up from germline, CDR1 is SGHNT and CDR2 is YENEEA. This CDR3 is built from 16 residues. The CDR3 is CASSLGGWPFDQPQHF. CDR3 sequence (DNA): TGTGCCAGCAGCTTAGGTGGGTGGCCCTTCGATCAGCCCCAGCATTTT. Based on the CDR3 plus reference TRBV11-3 and TRBJ1-5, the full variable domain is EAGVVQSPRYKIIEKKQPVAFWCNPISGHNTLYWYLQNLGQGPELLIRYENEEAVDDSQLPKDRFSAERLKGVDSTLKIQPAELGDSAVYLCASSLGGWPFDQPQHFGDGTRLSIL.

V usage is TRBV7-9 and J usage is TRBJ2-7; TRBD1 might be the D (5 bases). V gave up 6 bases and J gave up 5 bases, with 11 bases separating them. CDR3 length equals 12 residues. Germline V gives CDR1 SEHNR, CDR2 FQNEAQ (reference sequence). The CDR3 region is CASRQAGHEQYF. The CDR3 DNA follows: TGTGCCAGCAGACAGGCAGGCCACGAGCAGTACTTC.